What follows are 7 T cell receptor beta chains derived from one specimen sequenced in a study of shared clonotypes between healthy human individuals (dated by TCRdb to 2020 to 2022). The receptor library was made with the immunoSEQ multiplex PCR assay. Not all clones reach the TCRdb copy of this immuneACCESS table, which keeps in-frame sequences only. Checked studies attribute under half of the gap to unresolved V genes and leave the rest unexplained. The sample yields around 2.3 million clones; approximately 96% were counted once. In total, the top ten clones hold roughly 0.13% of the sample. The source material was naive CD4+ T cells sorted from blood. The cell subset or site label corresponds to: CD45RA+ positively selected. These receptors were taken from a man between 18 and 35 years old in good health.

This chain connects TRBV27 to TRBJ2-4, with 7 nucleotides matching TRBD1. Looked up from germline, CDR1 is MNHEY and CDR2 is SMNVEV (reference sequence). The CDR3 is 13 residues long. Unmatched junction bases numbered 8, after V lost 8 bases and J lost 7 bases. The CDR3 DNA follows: TGTGCCAGCGCCAGGGCGGACAGGAACATTCAGTACTTC. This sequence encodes CASARADRNIQYF.

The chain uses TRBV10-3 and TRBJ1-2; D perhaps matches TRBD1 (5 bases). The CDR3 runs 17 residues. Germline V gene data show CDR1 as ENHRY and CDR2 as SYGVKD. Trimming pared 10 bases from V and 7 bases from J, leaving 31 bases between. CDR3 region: CATLDSGKESGAGGYTF. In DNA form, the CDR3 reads TGTGCCACCCTGGATTCAGGGAAGGAGAGCGGAGCAGGTGGCTACACCTTC.

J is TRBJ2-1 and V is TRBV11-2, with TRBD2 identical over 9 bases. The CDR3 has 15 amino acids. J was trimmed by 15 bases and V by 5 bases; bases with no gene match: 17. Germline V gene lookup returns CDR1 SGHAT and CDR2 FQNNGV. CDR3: CASSPRLAEAARGFF. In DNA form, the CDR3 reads TGTGCCAGCAGCCCCAGACTAGCGGAGGCCGCCCGAGGGTTCTTC.

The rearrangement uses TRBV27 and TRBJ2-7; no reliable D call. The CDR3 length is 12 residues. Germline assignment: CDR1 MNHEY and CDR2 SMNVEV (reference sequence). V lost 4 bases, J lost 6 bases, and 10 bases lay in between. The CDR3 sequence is CASSSPSFEQYF. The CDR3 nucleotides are TGTGCCAGCAGTTCCCCCTCGTTCGAGCAGTACTTC.

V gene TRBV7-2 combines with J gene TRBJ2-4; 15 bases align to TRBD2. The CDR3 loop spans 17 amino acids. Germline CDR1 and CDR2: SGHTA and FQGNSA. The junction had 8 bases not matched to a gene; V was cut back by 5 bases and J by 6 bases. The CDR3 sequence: CASSLGLAGGSGNIQYF. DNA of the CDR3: TGTGCCAGCAGCCTGGGACTAGCGGGAGGAAGTGGAAACATTCAGTACTTC.

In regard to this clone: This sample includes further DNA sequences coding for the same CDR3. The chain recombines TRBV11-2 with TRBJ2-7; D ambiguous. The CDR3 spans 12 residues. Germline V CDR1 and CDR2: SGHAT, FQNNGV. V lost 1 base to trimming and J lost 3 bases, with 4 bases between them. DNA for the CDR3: TGTGCCAGCAGCTTAGGCGTCTACGAGCAGTACTTC. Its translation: CASSLGVYEQYF.

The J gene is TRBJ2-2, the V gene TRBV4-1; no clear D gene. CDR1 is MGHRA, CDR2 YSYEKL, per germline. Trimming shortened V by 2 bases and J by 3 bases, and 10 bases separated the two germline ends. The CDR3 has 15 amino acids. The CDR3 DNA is TGCGCCAGCAGCCAATCAGGTGGCTACACCGGGGAGCTGTTTTTT. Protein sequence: CASSQSGGYTGELFF.